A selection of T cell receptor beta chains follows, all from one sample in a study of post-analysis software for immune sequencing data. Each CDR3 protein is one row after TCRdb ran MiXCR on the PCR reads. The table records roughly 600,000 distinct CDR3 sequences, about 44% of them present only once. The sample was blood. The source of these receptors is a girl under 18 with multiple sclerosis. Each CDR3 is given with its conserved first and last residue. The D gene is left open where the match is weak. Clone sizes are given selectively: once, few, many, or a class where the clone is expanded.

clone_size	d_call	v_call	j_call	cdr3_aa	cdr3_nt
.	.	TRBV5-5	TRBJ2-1	CASSLGQGNSYNEQFF	TGTGCCAGCAGCTTGGGGCAGGGAAACTCCTACAATGAGCAGTTCTTC
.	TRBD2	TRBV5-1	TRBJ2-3	CASSFLAGGFTDTQYF	TGCGCCAGCAGCTTCCTAGCGGGGGGTTTCACAGATACGCAGTATTTT
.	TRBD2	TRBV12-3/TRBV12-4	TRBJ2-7	CASSPPYGTSFFYEQYF	TGTGCCAGCAGTCCACCATACGGGACTAGCTTCTTTTACGAGCAGTACTTC
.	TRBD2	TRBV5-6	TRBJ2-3	CASSLALGLGGTDTQYF	TGTGCCAGCAGCTTGGCTCTTGGACTAGGGGGCACAGATACGCAGTATTTT
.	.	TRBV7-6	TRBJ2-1	CASSTHSDKYNEQFF	TGTGCCAGCAGCACCCATTCAGACAAATACAATGAACAGTTCTTC
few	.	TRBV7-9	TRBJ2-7	CASSPEAQVSYEQYF	TGTGCCAGCAGCCCCGAGGCACAGGTCTCCTACGAGCAGTACTTC
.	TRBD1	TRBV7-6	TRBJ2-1	CASSQRQGAVGRGEQFF	TGTGCCAGCAGCCAAAGACAGGGTGCAGTTGGTAGAGGTGAGCAGTTCTTC
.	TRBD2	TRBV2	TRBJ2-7	CASGKTSGSSEQYF	TGTGCCAGCGGGAAGACTAGCGGCTCCAGCGAGCAGTACTTC
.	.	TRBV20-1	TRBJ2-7	CSARDSQASYEQYF	TGCAGTGCTAGAGATTCTCAGGCCTCCTACGAGCAGTACTTC
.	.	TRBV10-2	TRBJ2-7	CASSESRMGEQYF	TGCGCCAGCAGTGAGTCTCGGATGGGGGAGCAGTACTTC
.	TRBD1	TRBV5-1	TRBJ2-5	CASQGTGRETQYF	TGCGCCAGCCAGGGGACAGGGAGGGAGACCCAGTACTTC
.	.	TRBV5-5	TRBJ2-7	CASSLASVRGIGTYEQYF	TGTGCCAGCAGCTTGGCCTCGGTTCGGGGGATCGGTACCTACGAGCAGTACTTC
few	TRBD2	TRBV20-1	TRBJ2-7	CSAAASGGGSEQYF	TGCAGTGCGGCTGCTAGCGGGGGGGGATCCGAGCAGTACTTC
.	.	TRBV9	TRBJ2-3	CASSTGDDTHYF	TGTGCCAGCAGCACGGGAGATGATACGCACTATTTT
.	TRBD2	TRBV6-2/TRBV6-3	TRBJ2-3	CASSYTANLAVTDTQYF	TGTGCCAGCAGTTACACCGCCAACCTAGCGGTCACAGATACGCAGTATTTT
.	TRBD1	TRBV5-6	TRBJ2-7	CASSLDRGLSYEQYF	TGTGCCAGCAGCCTTGACAGGGGGCTCTCCTACGAGCAGTACTTC
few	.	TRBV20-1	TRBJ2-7	CSARDLHSYEQYF	TGCAGTGCTAGAGATCTGCACTCCTACGAGCAGTACTTC
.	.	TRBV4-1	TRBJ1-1	CASSQGRAGPPPEAFF	TGCGCCAGCAGCCAAGGGCGGGCAGGGCCGCCTCCTGAAGCTTTCTTT